These T cell receptor beta chains were read from a single sample in a study of CD8 T cells in Susac syndrome. Via MiXCR, TCRdb re-called the immunoSEQ multiplex PCR reads, giving one row per CDR3 protein. In the table there are 75,000 to 100,000 distinct CDR3 sequences, more than 85% of which are singletons. Material for sequencing was CD8+ T cells from PBMCs. These receptors all come from a human donor with Susac syndrome. CDR3s include the opening cysteine and the closing phenylalanine or tryptophan. The D gene is left open where the match is weak. A row's size may be missing; if present it is once, few, many or a size class.

abundance,v_gene,d_gene,j_gene,CDR3aa,CDR3nt
-,TRBV30,-,TRBJ2-1,CAWSVAYNEQFF,TGTGCCTGGAGTGTAGCCTACAATGAGCAGTTCTTC
-,TRBV3-1,TRBD1,TRBJ2-7,CASSPTPGTGTYEQYF,TGTGCCAGCAGCCCTACCCCCGGGACAGGGACCTACGAGCAGTACTTC
-,TRBV4-3,TRBD1,TRBJ2-7,CASSQDRGQGRHEQYF,TGCGCCAGCAGCCAAGATAGGGGACAGGGACGCCACGAGCAGTACTTC
-,TRBV4-1,-,TRBJ2-7,CASSQDNPREQYF,TGCGCCAGCAGCCAAGATAACCCCCGCGAGCAGTACTTC
-,TRBV27,-,TRBJ1-1,CASSLLGGNTEAFF,TGTGCCAGCAGTTTATTAGGCGGGAACACTGAAGCTTTCTTT
-,TRBV29-1,TRBD2,TRBJ2-7,CSVEGGSGEQYF,TGCAGCGTTGAAGGCGGGAGTGGCGAGCAGTACTTC
once,TRBV2,-,TRBJ2-4,CASSPSESKNIQYF,TGTGCCAGCAGCCCCTCGGAGTCCAAAAACATTCAGTACTTC
-,TRBV5-1,-,TRBJ2-7,CASSPAGAGVEQYF,TGCGCCAGCAGCCCTGCCGGGGCAGGGGTCGAGCAGTACTTC
-,TRBV7-9,-,TRBJ2-1,CASSHGASAAYNEQFF,TGTGCCAGCAGCCACGGGGCTAGCGCGGCCTACAATGAGCAGTTCTTC
-,TRBV20-1,TRBD1,TRBJ2-1,CSAKSGQAAYNEQFF,TGCAGTGCTAAATCGGGACAGGCGGCATACAATGAGCAGTTCTTC
-,TRBV14,TRBD1,TRBJ2-7,CASSQGAGTGEHEQYF,TGTGCCAGCAGCCAAGGAGCCGGGACAGGGGAGCACGAGCAGTACTTC
-,TRBV7-9,-,TRBJ2-5,CASSLNFETQYF,TGTGCCAGCAGTCTGAACTTTGAAACCCAGTACTTC
-,TRBV5-4,TRBD1,TRBJ2-7,CASSITGGGYEQYF,TGTGCCAGCAGCATTACAGGGGGCGGGTACGAGCAGTACTTC
-,TRBV5-6,-,TRBJ2-5,CASSSAAAGETQYF,TGTGCCAGCAGCTCGGCCGCGGCAGGGGAGACCCAGTACTTC
-,TRBV7-2,TRBD2,TRBJ2-1,CASSLAFPAGAYNEQFF,TGTGCCAGCAGCTTAGCTTTCCCCGCGGGAGCCTACAATGAGCAGTTCTTC
-,TRBV29-1,-,TRBJ2-1,CSVESQGELTYNEQFF,TGCAGCGTTGAGTCACAGGGAGAACTAACCTACAATGAGCAGTTCTTC
-,TRBV4-3,-,TRBJ2-7,CASSAGTKLYEQYF,TGCGCCAGCAGCGCCGGGACCAAACTCTACGAGCAGTACTTC
-,TRBV7-9,-,TRBJ2-2,CASTEGWGTGELFF,TGTGCCAGCACCGAGGGATGGGGCACCGGGGAGCTGTTTTTT
-,TRBV29-1,-,TRBJ2-1,CSVMEEQFF,TGCAGCGTGATGGAGGAGCAGTTCTTC
once,TRBV30,TRBD2,TRBJ2-3,CAWSSEAGAIDTQYF,TGTGCCTGGAGTTCAGAAGCGGGAGCGATAGATACGCAGTATTTT
-,TRBV20-1,TRBD2,TRBJ2-1,CSATRTSGPYNEQFF,TGCAGTGCAACCAGAACTAGCGGACCTTACAATGAGCAGTTCTTC
-,TRBV5-4,TRBD2,TRBJ2-7,CASSLLTSGTYEQYF,TGTGCCAGCAGCTTGTTAACTAGCGGGACCTACGAGCAGTACTTC
-,TRBV5-6,TRBD1,TRBJ1-1,CASRLDRVTEAFF,TGTGCCAGCAGACTCGACAGGGTCACTGAAGCTTTCTTT
-,TRBV20-1,-,TRBJ2-7,CSAVNYEQYF,TGCAGTGCTGTTAACTACGAGCAGTACTTC
-,TRBV29-1,TRBD2,TRBJ2-7,CSVEAEREGAYEQYF,TGCAGCGTTGAAGCCGAGCGGGAGGGCGCGTACGAGCAGTACTTC
few,TRBV18,-,TRBJ2-7,CASSPDRNYEQYF,TGTGCCAGCTCACCTGACAGGAACTACGAGCAGTACTTC
-,TRBV7-3,TRBD2,TRBJ2-2,CASSSSGNTGELFF,TGTGCCAGCAGCTCTAGCGGGAACACCGGGGAGCTGTTTTTT
-,TRBV20-1,-,TRBJ2-2,CMIQGNTGELFF,TGCATGATACAGGGAAACACCGGGGAGCTGTTTTTT
-,TRBV20-1,TRBD2,TRBJ2-3,CSASKRGLAVDTQYF,TGCAGTGCTTCTAAACGGGGACTAGCCGTTGATACGCAGTATTTT
-,TRBV7-2,-,TRBJ2-7,CASSLQASGSYEQYF,TGTGCCAGCAGCTTGCAGGCCTCTGGATCCTACGAGCAGTACTTC
-,TRBV4-1,-,TRBJ2-6,CASSQEGGPGPGANVLTF,TGCGCCAGCAGCCAAGAAGGTGGGCCAGGGCCTGGGGCCAACGTCCTGACTTTC
-,TRBV27,-,TRBJ2-7,CASSLVLANEQYF,TGTGCCAGCAGTTTAGTCCTTGCGAACGAGCAGTACTTC
-,TRBV13,TRBD1,TRBJ1-4,CASRGTGEEKLFF,TGTGCCAGTAGAGGGACAGGTGAAGAAAAACTGTTTTTT
once,TRBV27,TRBD1,TRBJ2-1,CASSSRGPSYNEQFF,TGTGCCAGCAGTTCGAGGGGGCCCTCCTACAATGAGCAGTTCTTC
few,TRBV30,-,TRBJ2-2,CAWSVSGELFF,TGTGCCTGGAGTGTGAGTGGGGAGCTGTTTTTT
-,TRBV7-3,-,TRBJ2-1,CASGSVGDSYNEQFF,TGTGCCAGCGGATCTGTGGGGGACTCCTACAATGAGCAGTTCTTC
-,TRBV29-1,TRBD1,TRBJ2-7,CSVLGQTGEQYF,TGCAGCGTTCTGGGACAGACTGGAGAGCAGTACTTC
-,TRBV14,-,TRBJ2-7,CASREQGSYEQYF,TGTGCCAGCAGGGAACAGGGCTCCTACGAGCAGTACTTC
-,TRBV10-3,TRBD1,TRBJ1-1,CAIRGQEEGAFF,TGTGCCATCAGAGGACAGGAGGAGGGAGCTTTCTTT
-,TRBV4-1,-,TRBJ2-7,CASSQGGTDLYEQYF,TGCGCCAGCAGCCAAGGCGGGACAGATTTATACGAGCAGTACTTC
-,TRBV27,-,TRBJ2-1,CASSLASPRLYNEQFF,TGTGCCAGCAGTTTGGCCAGCCCTAGGCTTTACAATGAGCAGTTCTTC
-,TRBV10-2,-,TRBJ1-1,CASMSTEAFF,TGCGCCAGCATGAGCACTGAAGCTTTCTTT
-,TRBV12-5,-,TRBJ2-5,CASGNPLSSGGETQYF,TGTGCTAGTGGTAACCCACTGAGCTCCGGTGGAGAGACCCAGTACTTC
-,TRBV20-1,-,TRBJ1-5,CSAQTWGGNQPQHF,TGCAGTGCCCAGACGTGGGGGGGCAATCAGCCCCAGCATTTT
-,TRBV30,-,TRBJ2-1,CAWSVDDYNEQFF,TGTGCCTGGAGTGTAGACGATTACAATGAGCAGTTCTTC
-,TRBV20-1,-,TRBJ2-3,CDARGTDTQYF,TGCGACGCCCGGGGAACAGATACGCAGTATTTT
-,TRBV20-1,TRBD1,TRBJ1-2,CSASGQVNYGYTF,TGCAGTGCGTCTGGACAGGTTAACTATGGCTACACCTTC
-,TRBV9,TRBD2,TRBJ2-3,CASSVSGTVTSGKGGDTQYF,TGTGCCAGCAGCGTGTCCGGGACAGTGACTAGCGGGAAAGGAGGGGATACGCAGTATTTT
-,TRBV28,-,TRBJ2-1,CASSKDITTGDEQFF,TGTGCCAGCAGCAAGGACATTACGACCGGGGATGAGCAGTTCTTC
few,TRBV9,-,TRBJ2-7,CASSPTEGMRYEQYF,TGTGCCAGCAGCCCCACAGAAGGGATGCGCTACGAGCAGTACTTC
-,TRBV6-2/TRBV6-3,-,TRBJ2-5,CASSLDMKRKTQYF,TGTGCCAGCAGTCTAGACATGAAAAGGAAGACCCAGTACTTC